These T cell receptor beta chains were read from a single sample in a study of blood T cell repertoires in COVID-19. The protocol was immunoSEQ multiplex PCR, while the TCRdb copy is restricted to in-frame clones and leaves out a portion. The data show a few hundred thousand clones, around 85% seen once. The sequencing sample was made of PBMCs or T cells enriched from blood (not recorded which). The source is a man aged 25-45 years who had recovered from COVID-19. Each CDR3 is given with its conserved first and last residue. A D gene is named only where the DNA matches it firmly. Expanded clones get a size class; other rows say once, few or many, or leave the size out.

>-|TRBD2|TRBJ2-1|TRBV24-1
TGTGCCACCGGAGCGGGGGGGCTAAAGTATGAGCAGTTCTTC
CATGAGGLKYEQFF
>-|TRBD1|TRBJ1-1|TRBV2
TGTGCCAGCAGTAGGACAGGGGGCGAAGCTTTCTTT
CASSRTGGEAFF
>many|-|TRBJ2-1|TRBV5-1
TGCGCCAGCTCCGACTCTTTGACTAATGAGCAGTTCTTC
CASSDSLTNEQFF
>many|TRBD2|TRBJ2-2|TRBV4-2
TGTGCCAGCAGCCAAGCTAGCGGGGGGGCCGGGGAGCTGTTTTTT
CASSQASGGAGELFF
>-|TRBD1|TRBJ2-7|TRBV6-2/TRBV6-3
TGTGCCAGCAGTCGCCGGACAGGGCGCGACGAGCAGTACTTC
CASSRRTGRDEQYF
>-|TRBD1|TRBJ2-1|TRBV7-3
TGTGCCAGCAGCCCAAACACAGGGGGCTTTTTCTTC
CASSPNTGGFFF
>once|TRBD2|TRBJ2-5|TRBV27
TGTGCCAGCAGCCCGTACGGGACTAGCGGGGAAGAGACCCAGTACTTC
CASSPYGTSGEETQYF
>few|TRBD1|TRBJ1-5|TRBV15
TGTGCCACCAGCAGTGACAGGGGCCAGCCCCAGCATTTT
CATSSDRGQPQHF
>-|TRBD1|TRBJ1-2|TRBV10-3
TGTGCCATCAGGGGCTCTTTCGGGACAGACGATAGCTACACCTTC
CAIRGSFGTDDSYTF
>-|-|TRBJ1-4|TRBV4-1
TGCGCCAGCAGCCAAGCGATTTCGGGGGCAACTAATGAAAAACTGTTTTTT
CASSQAISGATNEKLFF
>-|-|TRBJ1-1|TRBV4-1
TGCGCCAGCAGCCACCAGGGTGCGGGGGGCACTGAAGCTTTCTTT
CASSHQGAGGTEAFF
>-|TRBD1|TRBJ1-3|TRBV3-1/TRBV3-2
TGTGCCAGCAGCCAAATTGTTGGGACAGCGGGAAACACCATATATTTT
CASSQIVGTAGNTIYF
>-|TRBD2|TRBJ2-1|TRBV9
TGTGCCAGCAGCCCGGGAGGGTGGGTCGAGCAGTTCTTC
CASSPGGWVEQFF
>-|-|TRBJ2-1|TRBV5-1
TGCGCCAGTGAGACCGGGAGCTCCTACAATGAGCAGTTCTTC
CASETGSSYNEQFF
>-|-|TRBJ1-5|TRBV19
TGTGCCAGTAGTATGCGGGGTGGTCAGCCCCAGCATTTT
CASSMRGGQPQHF
>-|-|TRBJ2-1|TRBV10-3
TGTGCCATCCGAGGAGGGGGCGTTGAGCAGTTCTTC
CAIRGGGVEQFF
>-|-|TRBJ1-2|TRBV20-1
TGCAGTGCGATGGAGAGCTATGGCTACACCTTC
CSAMESYGYTF
>-|TRBD1|TRBJ2-7|TRBV5-5
TGTGCCAGCAGCTGGGGACAGGGGTCCGCCTACGAGCAGTACTTC
CASSWGQGSAYEQYF
>-|TRBD1|TRBJ1-1|TRBV5-4
TGTGCCAGCAGCCTGGACAGGGGTGGAGCTTTCTTT
CASSLDRGGAFF
>once|-|TRBJ2-2|TRBV7-8
TGTGCCAGCAGCGCGGGGGCCTCGAACACCGGGGAGCTGTTTTTT
CASSAGASNTGELFF
>-|-|TRBJ2-2|TRBV3-1/TRBV3-2
TGTGCCAGCAGCCAAGAAAGGGGGGGATGGACCGGGGAGCTGTTTTTT
CASSQERGGWTGELFF
>-|TRBD1|TRBJ2-1|TRBV4-2
TGTGCCAGCAGTCTCCCGGGACAGGGGTACAATGAGCAGTTCTTC
CASSLPGQGYNEQFF
>-|-|TRBJ1-2|TRBV6-5
TGTGCCAGCAGATTCCGGGGGAACTATGGCTACACCTTC
CASRFRGNYGYTF
>-|TRBD1|TRBJ1-4|TRBV11-2
TGTGCCAGCAGCCTCGAGGCAGGACAGGGGGCGCCTAATGAAAAACTGTTTTTT
CASSLEAGQGAPNEKLFF
>-|-|TRBJ1-4|TRBV10-2
TGCGCCAGCAGTAACCCGGGAACAGGGCGAGAAAAACTGTTTTTT
CASSNPGTGREKLFF
>-|-|TRBJ2-5|TRBV6-5
TGTGCCAGCAGTTATGGGGGGGCGGGGTTAGAGACCCAGTACTTC
CASSYGGAGLETQYF
>-|TRBD2|TRBJ2-5|TRBV30
TGTGCCTGGACGGGACGGGGGGGGACCCAGTACTTC
CAWTGRGGTQYF
>-|TRBD1|TRBJ1-5|TRBV9
TGTGCCAGCAGCGTAGGACAGGGACGCAATCAGCCCCAGCATTTT
CASSVGQGRNQPQHF
>-|-|TRBJ1-6|TRBV28
TGTGCCAGCAGTTTGTCTTCTAGCTCCTATAATTCACCCCTCCACTTT
CASSLSSSSYNSPLHF
>-|TRBD1|TRBJ1-5|TRBV6-1
TGTGCCAGCAGTGTAGAAGACCTCGGGACAGGGGACCTTTCGCATCAGCCCCAGCATTTT
CASSVEDLGTGDLSHQPQHF
>-|TRBD2|TRBJ2-3|TRBV7-8
TGTGCCAGCAGCTCCGATCTTCCGGGAGGGAGGGAGTTT
CASSSDLPGGREF
>-|-|TRBJ2-5|TRBV6-6
TGTGCCAGCAGTTTGACGGGGGTCGAGACCCAGTACTTC
CASSLTGVETQYF
>-|TRBD1|TRBJ1-4|TRBV3-1/TRBV3-2
TGTGCCAGCAGCCAACAACAGGGGGGAATTGAAAAACTGTTTTTT
CASSQQQGGIEKLFF
>-|TRBD1|TRBJ2-2|TRBV5-1
TGCGCCAGCAGCCATTGGGGGACAGTACCAACCGGGGAGCTGTTTTTT
CASSHWGTVPTGELFF
>-|-|TRBJ1-2|TRBV19
TGTGCCAGTAGTACCCCCAATTCCTATGGCTACACCTTC
CASSTPNSYGYTF
>-|TRBD1|TRBJ2-1|TRBV11-2
TGTGCCAGCAGCTTAACCCAGGGGGCTATCGGTGAGCAGTTCTTC
CASSLTQGAIGEQFF
>-|-|TRBJ2-3|TRBV5-1
TGCGCCAGCAGCTTGACTCCCCCCGCAGGGGCCGCGGGAGATACGCAGTATTTT
CASSLTPPAGAAGDTQYF
>few|TRBD1|TRBJ2-7|TRBV19
TGTGCCAGTAGTGACCGGGACAGGGGCCCCGAGCAGTACTTC
CASSDRDRGPEQYF
>-|TRBD1|TRBJ1-5|TRBV30
TGTGCCTGGAGTGGCTCAGACAGGGCCCAGCCCCAGCATTTT
CAWSGSDRAQPQHF
>-|TRBD1|TRBJ2-7|TRBV23-1
TGCGCCAGCATCCCCCGGACAGGGAACTACGAGCAGTACTTC
CASIPRTGNYEQYF
>-|-|TRBJ1-4|TRBV5-1
TGCGCCAGCAGCTTGGTGCCAGGTGAAAAACTGTTTTTT
CASSLVPGEKLFF
>-|TRBD1|TRBJ2-7|TRBV5-1
TGCGCCAGCAATGCGGGACAGGGGGCAGGTGAGCAGTACTTC
CASNAGQGAGEQYF
>-|-|TRBJ1-1|TRBV7-3
TGTGCCAGCAGCTTTGGGGGGTCTGAAGCTTTCTTT
CASSFGGSEAFF
>once|TRBD1|TRBJ1-1|TRBV27
TGTGCCAGCAGTTTATCGACAGGGTTGGTAGCTTTCTTT
CASSLSTGLVAFF
>few|TRBD1|TRBJ1-2|TRBV5-1
TGCGCCAGCAGCGACGGACAGGGCGGTGGCTACACCTTC
CASSDGQGGGYTF
>-|-|TRBJ1-2|TRBV29-1
TGCAGCGTTGAAGGTGGGGCAGATATTATAAACTATGGCTACACCTTC
CSVEGGADIINYGYTF
>-|-|TRBJ2-3|TRBV5-8
TGTGCCCATAGGGGTAGTGGGTCAGATACGCAGTATTTT
CAHRGSGSDTQYF
>-|TRBD2|TRBJ2-1|TRBV11-2
TGTGCCAGCAGCTCCCTAGGACTAGCGGGGAATGAGCAGTTCTTC
CASSSLGLAGNEQFF
>-|-|TRBJ1-3|TRBV7-9
TGTGCCAGCAGCTTAGGAGGCTCTGGAAACACCATATATTTT
CASSLGGSGNTIYF
>-|-|TRBJ1-2|TRBV24-1
TGTGCCACCAGTGATTCCTGGAGCAGTGGCTACACCTTC
CATSDSWSSGYTF
>-|-|TRBJ1-6|TRBV6-1
TGTGCCAGCAGTGATGGAACAGGGTTCCATAATTCACCCCTCCACTTT
CASSDGTGFHNSPLHF
>-|-|TRBJ1-2|TRBV5-4
TGTGCCAGCAGCTCCCAAAACTATGGCTACACCTTC
CASSSQNYGYTF